This T cell receptor beta chain was sequenced for a study of cytomegalovirus exposure and HLA in healthy donors. PCR involved 60 Vbeta and 13 Jbeta primers. The protocol was immunoSEQ multiplex PCR, while the TCRdb copy is restricted to in-frame clones and leaves out a portion. This sample yields about 190,000 clones, of which roughly 80% are seen a single time; roughly 2.1% belongs to the top ten. The source material was PBMCs. The origin of this receptor is a woman in her 30s in good health and CMV-seropositive.

The CDR3 coding sequence is TGTGCCAGCAGTGACCTATCGGCCTACAATGAGCAGTTCTTC. It encodes CASSDLSAYNEQFF. The chain employs TRBV2 and TRBJ2-1; D is uncertain. V lost 3 bases and J 2 bases, leaving 8 bases between the germline ends. Germline CDR1 SNHLY, CDR2 FYNNEI. CDR3 length: 14 amino acids.